Following are 27 T cell receptor beta chains from one sample sequenced in a study of OX40 agonist ivuxolimab in advanced cancers. The protocol was immunoSEQ multiplex PCR, while the TCRdb copy is restricted to in-frame clones and leaves out a portion. The sample comprises roughly 18,000 clones, around two thirds of which are singletons, and approximately 19% rests with the top ten. The starting material was CD4+ or CD8+ T cells sorted from blood, obtained in a trial of the OX40 agonist ivuxolimab. The receptors stem from an adult with an advanced solid tumor such as melanoma, head and neck, liver or kidney cancer.

This sequence joins TRBV25-1 and TRBJ2-1; the match to TRBD2 covers 7 bases. This CDR3 has 16 amino acids. The germline V gene encodes CDR1 MGHDK and CDR2 SYGVNS. V dropped 4 bases and J dropped 9; count of bases not matched to a gene: 15. CDR3 DNA sequence: TGTGCCAGCAGTGCTAAGGCACTAGCGCTGTCCGCTGAGCAGTTCTTC. Encoded protein: CASSAKALALSAEQFF.

V gene TRBV19 combines with J gene TRBJ2-7; TRBD1 might be the D (6 bases). The germline CDR1 and CDR2 sequences are LNHDA and SQIVND (reference sequence). The CDR3 extends over 14 amino acids. V lost 5 bases and J lost 5, with 16 bases in between. CDR3 nucleotides: TGTGCCAGTAGTTACGGACAGACGGTCGACGAGCAGTACTTC. Protein product: CASSYGQTVDEQYF.

Here the CDR3 reads CATMSRTSSNPSTDTQYF. The DNA of the CDR3 is TGTGCCACCATGTCCAGGACGTCGTCCAACCCTAGCACAGATACGCAGTATTTT. This chain uses TRBV27 with TRBJ2-3; D unresolved. Deletions cut 10 bases from V and 0 bases from J, with 26 bases between. CDR3 length: 18 residues. Germline CDR1 reads MNHEY; CDR2 reads SMNVEV (reference sequence).

This clone came up a few times. The genes are TRBV7-9 and TRBJ2-7; D is uncertain. Trimming pared 2 bases from V and 0 bases from J, leaving 11 bases between. CDR3 length: 15 residues. Germline CDR1 reads SEHNR; CDR2 reads FQNEAQ (reference sequence). CDR3 protein: CASSLLGGNSYEQYF. As DNA, the CDR3 is TGTGCCAGCAGCTTATTAGGCGGCAACTCCTACGAGCAGTACTTC.

This clone came up a few times. The chain links TRBV2 to TRBJ2-2; 8 nucleotides match TRBD1. Trimming took 3 bases from V and 4 from J; bases not matched to a gene: 7. The CDR3 has 16 amino acids. Germline V gene lookup returns CDR1 SNHLY and CDR2 FYNNEI. DNA of the CDR3: TGTGCCAGCAGTGAGGAGGACAGGGAAGGCACCGGGGAGCTGTTTTTT. Translating gives CASSEEDREGTGELFF.

The chain is built from TRBV4-1 and TRBJ2-5; D might be TRBD1 (5 bases). This CDR3 has 14 amino acids. The ends were cut back, 1 base at V and 3 bases at J, with 9 bases in the middle. Germline V gene sequence: CDR1 MGHRA, CDR2 YSYEKL. The CDR3 is CASSQVQGEETQYF. CDR3 DNA sequence: TGCGCCAGCAGCCAAGTTCAAGGGGAAGAGACCCAGTACTTC.

The rearrangement joins TRBV7-9 to TRBJ2-7; 7 bases map to TRBD1. The CDR3 is 14 residues long. Germline V gene lookup returns CDR1 SEHNR and CDR2 FQNEAQ (reference sequence). V was clipped by 0 bases and J by 3 bases; unmatched bases: 2. The CDR3 coding sequence is TGTGCCAGCAGCTTAGCAGGGACAGACTACGAGCAGTACTTC. Protein product: CASSLAGTDYEQYF. The entire variable domain, with the rest obtained from reference TRBV7-9 and TRBJ2-7, is as follows: DTGVSQNPRHKITKRGQNVTFRCDPISEHNRLYWYRQTLGQGPEFLTYFQNEAQLEKSRLLSDRFSAERPKGSFSTLEIQRTEQGDSAMYLCASSLAGTDYEQYFGPGTRLTVT.

The chain joins TRBV27 to TRBJ2-1, with a weak D call TRBD1 (6 bases). Germline-derived CDR1 and CDR2 are MNHEY and SMNVEV (reference sequence). The CDR3 runs to 13 residues. The germline V and J ends were trimmed by 5 bases and 7 bases, with 12 bases remaining between them. DNA for the CDR3: TGTGCCAGCAGTATCCCAGGGGTAAATGAGCAGTTCTTC. The encoded protein is CASSIPGVNEQFF.

The chain carries TRBV13 and TRBJ2-7; D ambiguous. Trimming removed 1 base from V and 6 bases from J, with 13 bases in between. This CDR3 has 14 residues. Per germline, CDR1 PRHDT and CDR2 FYEKMQ (reference sequence). The CDR3 DNA reads TGTGCCAGCAGCTTAGAACGTGGGGTGGGCGAGCAGTACTTC. Amino acids: CASSLERGVGEQYF.

J is TRBJ2-7 and V is TRBV28, with a tentative D call TRBD2 (5 bases). Per the germline V gene, CDR1 is MDHEN and CDR2 is SYDVKM. This CDR3 comprises 17 residues. Trimming stripped 3 bases from V and 0 bases from J, with 18 bases between. The CDR3 coding sequence is TGTGCCAGCAGTTTTTCCTCCCGCGGGTCAAGCTCCTACGAGCAGTACTTC. It specifies CASSFSSRGSSSYEQYF.

V gene TRBV19 combines with J gene TRBJ2-6; D remains ambiguous. The CDR3 consists of 18 residues. Germline CDR1 reads LNHDA; CDR2 reads SQIVND (reference sequence). V lost 2 bases to trimming and J lost 16 bases, with 30 bases between them. The CDR3 sequence: CASSIISTNHKSGQRLTF. CDR3 nucleotides: TGTGCCAGTAGTATAATTTCGACAAATCACAAGTCGGGCCAACGTCTGACTTTC.

The chain recombines TRBV7-8 with TRBJ2-7, with 12 bases matching TRBD2. V gave up 1 base and J gave up 2 bases; unmatched junction bases: 3. This CDR3 comprises 16 residues. Germline-derived CDR1 and CDR2 are SGHVS and FQNEAQ. DNA of the CDR3: TGTGCCAGCAGCTTAGGGACTAGCGGGATCCCCTACGAGCAGTACTTC. Translation: CASSLGTSGIPYEQYF.

The chain couples TRBV6-5 to TRBJ1-2; 8 nucleotides line up with TRBD1. The V and J ends lost 0 bases and 5 bases, in that order; junction bases with no gene match: 5. This CDR3 region has 15 residues. Per the germline V gene, CDR1 is MNHEY and CDR2 is SVGAGI. The CDR3 DNA follows: TGTGCCAGCAGTTACTCGGACAGGGATCTTTATGGCTACACCTTC. It translates to CASSYSDRDLYGYTF.

The chain employs TRBV5-6 and TRBJ2-1; 11 positions match TRBD2. The CDR3 spans 15 residues. The V and J ends lost 5 bases and 5 bases, in that order; junction bases with no gene match: 6. Germline loops: CDR1 SGHDT, CDR2 YYEEEE. CDR3 nucleotide sequence: TGTGCCAGCAGGCCACTAGCGGGAGAGAACAATGAGCAGTTCTTC. It specifies CASRPLAGENNEQFF. The full variable domain, with the rest looked up from reference TRBV5-6 and TRBJ2-1, is DAGVTQSPTHLIKTRGQQVTLRCSPKSGHDTVSWYQQALGQGPQFIFQYYEEEERQRGNFPDRFSGHQFPNYSSELNVNALLLGDSALYLCASRPLAGENNEQFFGPGTRLTVL.

The chain carries TRBV6-6 and TRBJ1-1, with 7 positions matching TRBD1. Germline-derived CDR1 and CDR2 are MNHNY and SVGAGI (reference sequence). Trimming removed 7 bases from V and 5 bases from J; junction bases left unmatched: 7. The CDR3 is 13 amino acids. CDR3 sequence: CASMEGAGTEAFF. In nucleotides, the CDR3 is TGTGCCAGCATGGAGGGGGCGGGTACTGAAGCTTTCTTT.

This chain connects TRBV28 to TRBJ1-1; D ambiguous. CDR1 is MDHEN and CDR2 is SYDVKM in the germline V gene. This CDR3 comprises 10 residues. V dropped 8 bases and J dropped 11 bases, with 12 bases sitting between them. Here the CDR3 reads CASAGVEAFF. For the CDR3, the DNA is TGTGCCAGCGCGGGCGTTGAGGCTTTCTTT.

This chain uses TRBV28 with TRBJ1-4; TRBD1 aligns across 7 bases. After removal of 4 bases from V and 3 bases from J, the junction contained 2 bases not matched to a gene. The CDR3 runs to 14 residues. Germline lookup yields CDR1 MDHEN and CDR2 SYDVKM. The CDR3 sequence: CASSSDRSNEKLFF. In DNA form, the CDR3 reads TGTGCCAGCAGTTCGGACAGGTCTAATGAAAAACTGTTTTTT.

The chain joins TRBV6-5 to TRBJ1-1; weak D call: TRBD1 (5 bases). Trimming removed 8 bases from V and 8 bases from J, with 18 bases in between. The germline CDR1 and CDR2 sequences are MNHEY and SVGAGI. This CDR3 spans 13 amino acids. CDR3 bases: TGTGCCAGCGGAGCAGGGTCATCCACCGAAGCTTTCTTT. It yields the protein CASGAGSSTEAFF.

For the CDR3, the DNA is TGTGCCACACAGCTAGCGGGAGAGCCCTACGAGCAGTACTTC. The encoded protein is CATQLAGEPYEQYF. The chain recombines TRBV10-3 with TRBJ2-7, with 10 bases aligning to TRBD2. V shed 10 bases, J shed 2 bases, and the junction held 8 bases outside the gene matches. Germline CDR1 reads ENHRY; CDR2 reads SYGVKD. The CDR3 runs to 14 residues.

This chain joins TRBV10-1 and TRBJ2-2, with D perhaps matching TRBD2 (6 bases). Germline loops: CDR1 WNHNN, CDR2 SYGVQD (reference sequence). V gave up 1 base and J gave up 4 bases, with 16 bases separating them. This CDR3 is built from 17 residues. The CDR3 loop reads CASSEWGDGGGTGELFF. For the CDR3, the DNA is TGCGCCAGCAGTGAGTGGGGAGACGGGGGAGGCACCGGGGAGCTGTTTTTT.

Relative to its sample, this clone is medium-sized. The genes are TRBV28 and TRBJ2-1; D is undetermined. This CDR3 comprises 14 residues. V lost 3 bases and J 3 bases, leaving 9 bases between the germline ends. Germline CDR1 MDHEN, CDR2 SYDVKM. The CDR3 is CASSLKTIYNEQFF. The CDR3 DNA reads TGTGCCAGCAGTTTGAAGACGATCTACAATGAGCAGTTCTTC.

The chain joins TRBV9 to TRBJ2-1; possible D gene TRBD2, 5 bases. V was cut by 0 bases and J by 3 bases, with 13 bases left in between. CDR1 is SGDLS, CDR2 YYNGEE, per germline. The CDR3 is 16 residues long. The CDR3 here is CASSVEGGLGYNEQFF. The DNA for the CDR3 is TGTGCCAGCAGCGTAGAAGGCGGGCTAGGCTACAATGAGCAGTTCTTC.

V usage is TRBV30 and J usage is TRBJ2-6; no clear D gene. The CDR3 runs 12 residues. CDR1 and CDR2 (germline): GTSNPN, SVGIG (reference sequence). V dropped 2 bases and J dropped 3 bases, with 2 bases sitting between them. The CDR3 DNA follows: TGTGCCTGGAGTAATGGGGCCAACGTCCTGACTTTC. Its protein is CAWSNGANVLTF.

This chain links TRBV5-6 with TRBJ2-7; D could derive from TRBD1 or TRBD2 (5 bases each). There are 15 residues in the CDR3. Trimming removed 0 bases at V and 0 bases at J, with 10 bases between. In germline, CDR1 is SGHDT, CDR2 YYEEEE. CDR3 region: CASSLAPGSSYEQYF. The CDR3 bases are TGTGCCAGCAGCTTGGCCCCAGGGAGCTCCTACGAGCAGTACTTC. Together with reference TRBV5-6 and TRBJ2-7, the CDR3 gives the full variable domain: DAGVTQSPTHLIKTRGQQVTLRCSPKSGHDTVSWYQQALGQGPQFIFQYYEEEERQRGNFPDRFSGHQFPNYSSELNVNALLLGDSALYLCASSLAPGSSYEQYFGPGTRLTVT.

The CDR3 loop reads CASSVDGQGRRDTEAFF. CDR3 nucleotides: TGTGCCAGCAGCGTAGACGGCCAGGGGAGAAGAGACACTGAAGCTTTCTTT. The chain is built from TRBV9 and TRBJ1-1; weak D call: TRBD1 (6 bases). The CDR3 spans 17 residues. Germline-derived CDR1 and CDR2 are SGDLS and YYNGEE. The V gene lost 0 bases and the J gene lost 3 bases, with 18 bases spanning the gap.

The chain has TRBV5-1 and TRBJ2-2, with D perhaps matching TRBD2 (5 bases). From germline, CDR1 is SGHRS and CDR2 YFSETQ. CDR3 size: 15 residues. Deletions cut 4 bases from V and 0 bases from J, with 10 bases between. Here the CDR3 reads CASSKGLANTGELFF. The CDR3 DNA reads as TGCGCCAGCAGCAAAGGACTGGCGAACACCGGGGAGCTGTTTTTT.

This rearrangement joins TRBV11-3 to TRBJ1-1, with 8 bases fitting TRBD1. The J segment lost 4 bases and the V segment lost 5 bases, leaving 3 bases of the junction unmatched. The CDR3 has 13 amino acids. Germline loops: CDR1 SGHNT, CDR2 YENEEA. As DNA, the CDR3 is TGTGCCAGCAGCGCTGACAGGGGCACTGAAGCTTTCTTT. This gives the protein CASSADRGTEAFF.